This T cell receptor beta chain was found in a study of blood T cells in healthy people across ages. Whole-study findings and limits: PBMCs were not sorted, which prevented a conclusive comparison of naive versus antigen-experienced cells. Compared with aged donors, long-lived donors showed fewer expanded clones, suggesting selection.

Together with a sample-barcoded 5' primer, a J-beta primer mix was included in a second PCR lasting about 7 to 12 cycles. In TCRdb, the 5' RACE reads were re-called with MiXCR into one record per CDR3 protein. Altogether about 1.8 million distinct CDR3 sequences are present, 40% to 55% being singletons, with the ten largest covering 2.1%. V dropped 1 base and J dropped 6; count of bases not matched to a gene: 6. Germline V gene sequence: CDR1 SGHTA, CDR2 FQGTGA. This CDR3 is 15 amino acids long. Comment on this clonotype: What it binds is unknown.

RNA extraction gave at least 6 micrograms of total RNA per sample. The V call is TRBV7-3, the J call TRBJ1-1, with 9 nucleotides matching TRBD1. The specimen sequenced was blood. This TCR was recovered from a woman between 40 and 55 years old in good health. The CDR3 loop reads CASSLNLQGAAEAFF. CDR3 in DNA: TGTGCCAGCAGCTTAAATCTACAGGGGGCTGCTGAAGCTTTCTTT.